The 20 T cell receptor beta chains below come from one sample, sequenced in a study of cytomegalovirus exposure and HLA in healthy donors. The PCR employed 60 Vbeta primers together with 13 Jbeta primers. The assay was immunoSEQ multiplex PCR, and TCRdb's table has in-frame clones only and misses some. The repertoire holds 90,000 to 150,000 clones, with roughly 80% as singletons. Sequencing input: PBMCs. The receptors here all came from a middle-aged man in good health and CMV-seronegative.

The chain has TRBV5-8 and TRBJ2-6, with TRBD1 identical over 7 bases. J was trimmed by 2 bases and V by 2 bases; bases with no gene match: 1. The germline V gene has CDR1 SGHTS and CDR2 YDEGEE. The CDR3 is 15 amino acids. CDR3 nucleotide sequence: TGTGCCAGCAGCTTAACAGGGGCTGGGGCCAACGTCCTGACTTTC. Protein product: CASSLTGAGANVLTF.

V is TRBV7-9 and J is TRBJ2-5; perhaps TRBD2 as D (5 bases). The J call may be wrong; the DNA end is better matched by TRBJ2-7. The CDR3 contains 14 residues. Germline V lookup: CDR1 SEHNR, CDR2 FQNEAQ (reference sequence). The CDR3 DNA follows: TGTGCCAGCAGCTTCCGGGAACGGAGCGGCGAGCAGTACTTC. Its translation is CASSFRERSGEQYF.

This chain uses TRBV30 with TRBJ2-5; 7 bases agree with TRBD1. Germline trimming cut 5 bases from V and 0 bases from J; bases unmatched to any gene: 9. The V gene's germline CDR1 is GTSNPN and CDR2 SVGIG (reference sequence). The CDR3 sequence is 15 residues long. The CDR3 nucleotides are TGTGCCTGGGGTAGGGGGCAGGGAAACCAAGAGACCCAGTACTTC. Translated: CAWGRGQGNQETQYF.

The table lists this clone with a count of one. The V and J genes are TRBV7-2 and TRBJ1-2; perhaps TRBD1 as D (6 bases). This CDR3 is 15 amino acids long. Trimming removed 1 base at V and 4 bases at J, with 13 bases between. Germline CDR1 reads SGHTA; CDR2 reads FQGNSA. The CDR3 loop is CASSLVQRTAYGYTF. CDR3 coding DNA: TGTGCCAGCAGCTTAGTCCAAAGGACAGCCTATGGCTACACCTTC.

This chain uses TRBV6-5 with TRBJ1-2, with 8 nucleotides matching TRBD1. Per germline, CDR1 MNHEY and CDR2 SVGAGI. This CDR3 is 14 amino acids long. The J segment lost 0 bases and the V segment lost 6 bases, leaving 3 bases of the junction unmatched. Here the CDR3 DNA reads TGTGCCAGCAGCCGACAGGGGCCTAACTATGGCTACACCTTC. Translating it yields CASSRQGPNYGYTF.

This chain joins TRBV4-1 and TRBJ2-5, with 7 nucleotides matching TRBD1. Germline V lookup: CDR1 MGHRA, CDR2 YSYEKL. Germline trimming cut 3 bases from V and 0 bases from J; bases unmatched to any gene: 1. The CDR3 runs 14 residues. DNA of the CDR3: TGCGCCAGCAGCCACGACAGGGACCAAGAGACCCAGTACTTC. Translated: CASSHDRDQETQYF.

The chain recombines TRBV15 with TRBJ2-7; TRBD1 aligns across 9 bases. V lost 4 bases to trimming and J lost 3 bases; unmatched junction nucleotides: 1. This CDR3 contains 13 residues. Germline V gives CDR1 LNHNV, CDR2 YYDKDF (reference sequence). CDR3 region: CATSKGQGYEQYF. CDR3 bases: TGTGCCACCAGCAAGGGACAGGGCTACGAGCAGTACTTC.

This clone has just a few counts. For the CDR3, the DNA is TGCGCCAGCAGCTTCGGACAGTACGACGAGCAGTACTTC. Its protein product is CASSFGQYDEQYF. The chain links TRBV5-1 to TRBJ2-7; D is perhaps TRBD1 (6 bases). This CDR3 has 13 residues. CDR1 and CDR2 (germline): SGHRS, YFSETQ. Trimming took 2 bases from V and 5 from J, leaving 11 bases between them.

The V call is TRBV27, the J call TRBJ2-1; possibly TRBD2 for D (6 bases). This CDR3 comprises 14 residues. Germline V gene sequence: CDR1 MNHEY, CDR2 SMNVEV (reference sequence). V was trimmed by 6 bases and J by 10 bases, leaving 19 bases between them. CDR3 coding DNA: TGTGCCAGCAGAAACCGGGACTCTAGACGAGAGCAGTTCTTC. Translation gives CASRNRDSRREQFF.

The rearrangement joins TRBV4-3 to TRBJ2-2, with 8 bases aligning to TRBD2. Germline V gene sequence: CDR1 LGHNA, CDR2 YSLEER. The J segment lost 2 bases and the V segment lost 1 base, leaving 9 bases of the junction unmatched. This CDR3 region has 18 residues. The CDR3 nucleotides read TGCGCCAGCAGCCAAGTTCCCTTAGCGGGAAGTAACACCGGGGAGCTGTTTTTT. Its translation is CASSQVPLAGSNTGELFF.

This clone occurred a few times. V is TRBV4-1 and J is TRBJ2-3; 11 positions match TRBD2. The V gene's germline CDR1 is MGHRA and CDR2 YSYEKL. The V gene end was trimmed by 3 bases and the J gene end by 0 bases; junction bases not matched to a gene: 14. The CDR3 runs to 20 residues. CDR3 nucleotides: TGCGCCAGCAGCCACCGTTCCGGGACTAGCGGCGGATCTAGCACAGATACGCAGTATTTT. Its protein is CASSHRSGTSGGSSTDTQYF.

In DNA form, the CDR3 reads TGTGCCACCGGGGCAGGGTGGAACGAGCAGTACTTC. Its translation: CATGAGWNEQYF. V and J are TRBV15 and TRBJ2-7; a possible D gene is TRBD1 (5 bases). V lost 8 bases to trimming and J lost 5 bases, with 13 bases between them. Per the germline V gene, CDR1 is LNHNV and CDR2 is YYDKDF (reference sequence). CDR3 length: 12 amino acids.

The genes are TRBV11-2 and TRBJ1-1, with 7 bases identical to TRBD1. This CDR3 has 15 residues. V gave up 3 bases and J gave up 1 base; unmatched junction bases: 5. CDR1 and CDR2 (germline): SGHAT, FQNNGV. For the CDR3, the DNA is TGTGCCAGCAGCTTCAACGACAGGGCGAACACTGAAGCTTTCTTT. Its translation: CASSFNDRANTEAFF.

The rearrangement joins TRBV30 to TRBJ1-1, with D uncertain. CDR1 is GTSNPN, CDR2 SVGIG, per germline (reference sequence). The V end was cut by 2 bases, the J end by 6 bases, with 13 bases between. The CDR3 contains 13 residues. The CDR3 sequence is CAWSPRSAAEAFF. CDR3 nucleotide sequence: TGTGCCTGGAGTCCCCGTAGCGCGGCTGAAGCTTTCTTT.

The genes are TRBV27 and TRBJ2-3, with 10 bases that match TRBD2. The CDR3 is 17 residues long. The germline gives CDR1 MNHEY, CDR2 SMNVEV (reference sequence). V lost 5 bases and J lost 4; bases outside the gene matches: 12. CDR3 sequence reads: CASSTPEAGGSSDTQYF. The CDR3 coding sequence is TGTGCCAGCAGTACCCCGGAAGCGGGAGGGAGCTCAGATACGCAGTATTTT.

A few counts support this clone. V gene TRBV27 combines with J gene TRBJ2-4; 9 bases are shared with TRBD2. CDR1 is MNHEY and CDR2 is SMNVEV in the germline V gene (reference sequence). Trimming cost V 5 bases and J 0 bases; bases outside gene matches: 5. CDR3 length equals 16 residues. The CDR3 loop reads CASSTSGGLAKNIQYF. CDR3 bases: TGTGCCAGCAGTACAAGCGGGGGGCTAGCCAAAAACATTCAGTACTTC.

The chain carries TRBV7-9 and TRBJ1-1, with 8 bases fitting TRBD1. From germline, CDR1 is SEHNR and CDR2 FQNEAQ (reference sequence). The CDR3 runs 14 residues. J was trimmed by 11 bases and V by 5 bases; bases with no gene match: 13. DNA of the CDR3: TGTGCCAGCAGCCCCACGCAGGGGGCCGGTGTCGCTTTCTTT. Residues: CASSPTQGAGVAFF.

The chain has TRBV4-3 and TRBJ2-3; D possibly corresponds to TRBD1 (5 bases). V was clipped by 1 base and J by 0 bases, with 11 bases between them. Germline values: CDR1 LGHNA, CDR2 YSLEER. This CDR3 has 16 residues. The CDR3 DNA reads as TGCGCCAGCAGCCAAGCCACCCCAGGGAGCACAGATACGCAGTATTTT. Translated, it gives CASSQATPGSTDTQYF.

V gene TRBV11-2 combines with J gene TRBJ2-7; TRBD1 matches 10 bases. The CDR3 covers 15 residues. The V gene's germline CDR1 is SGHAT and CDR2 FQNNGV. The V and J ends lost 5 bases and 2 bases, in that order; junction bases with no gene match: 6. This CDR3 reads CASSLGTGVAYEQYF. DNA of the CDR3: TGTGCCAGCAGCCTCGGGACAGGGGTAGCCTACGAGCAGTACTTC. Drawing the rest from reference TRBV11-2 and TRBJ2-7, the complete variable domain is EAGVAQSPRYKIIEKRQSVAFWCNPISGHATLYWYQQILGQGPKLLIQFQNNGVVDDSQLPKDRFSAERLKGVDSTLKIQPAKLEDSAVYLCASSLGTGVAYEQYFGPGTRLTVT.

This rearrangement joins TRBV19 to TRBJ2-2; D not resolved. This CDR3 comprises 13 residues. Germline CDR1 reads LNHDA; CDR2 reads SQIVND (reference sequence). V was pared by 1 base and J by 7 bases, with 7 bases between. CDR3 region: CASSIVAVGELFF. The CDR3 nucleotides read TGTGCCAGTAGTATAGTAGCAGTCGGGGAGCTGTTTTTT. The variable domain in full, completed from reference TRBV19 and TRBJ2-2, reads DGGITQSPKYLFRKEGQNVTLSCEQNLNHDAMYWYRQDPGQGLRLIYYSQIVNDFQKGDIAEGYSVSREKKESFPLTVTSAQKNPTAFYLCASSIVAVGELFFGEGSRLTVL.